These 23 T cell receptor beta chains came from one sample sequenced in a study of technical replicates of blood from a handful of donors. Repertoires were generated with immunoSEQ multiplex PCR, while TCRdb's copy carries only in-frame clones and drops some. In the table there are tens of thousands of clones, around 96% of which are singletons. Material: T cells isolated from PBMCs. These receptors all come from a human donor in good health.

This rearrangement joins TRBV7-3 to TRBJ2-1, with D possibly matching TRBD1 (6 bases). The germline V gene has CDR1 SGHTA and CDR2 FQGTGA. Trimming cost V 5 bases and J 0 bases, with 11 bases left between them. The CDR3 sequence is 15 residues long. CDR3 in DNA: TGTGCCAGCAGCAGCAGGGGCCTCTCCTACAATGAGCAGTTCTTC. Translating gives CASSSRGLSYNEQFF.

The V gene is TRBV5-1, the J gene TRBJ2-7; TRBD1 matches 8 bases. The CDR3 length is 19 residues. Trimming at V came to 5 bases and at J to 1 base, leaving 20 bases not matched to a gene. Germline loops: CDR1 SGHRS, CDR2 YFSETQ. The CDR3 DNA reads TGCGCCAGCAGGCTTTCTCAGGGGGCGAACGGCCCCTTTTCCTACGAGCAGTACTTC. The encoded protein is CASRLSQGANGPFSYEQYF. Based on the CDR3 plus reference TRBV5-1 and TRBJ2-7, the full variable domain is KAGVTQTPRYLIKTRGQQVTLSCSPISGHRSVSWYQQTPGQGLQFLFEYFSETQRNKGNFPGRFSGRQFSNSRSEMNVSTLELGDSALYLCASRLSQGANGPFSYEQYFGPGTRLTVT.

The chain has TRBV2 and TRBJ1-1; a possible D gene is TRBD1 (6 bases). Germline-derived CDR1 and CDR2 are SNHLY and FYNNEI. V was cut by 5 bases and J by 1 base, with 17 bases left in between. The CDR3 is 16 residues long. The CDR3 region has the DNA TGTGCCAGCAGTTATCCTGTGGACAGCCAGAACACTGAAGCTTTCTTT. Translation gives CASSYPVDSQNTEAFF.

The rearrangement links TRBV30 to TRBJ1-2; 9 nucleotides match TRBD1. Germline V gives CDR1 GTSNPN, CDR2 SVGIG (reference sequence). V shed 4 bases and J 8 bases; nucleotides not matched to a gene: 5. The CDR3 totals 12 residues. CDR3 in DNA: TGTGCCTGGACCGGGACAGGGCTGGGCTACACCTTC. It yields the protein CAWTGTGLGYTF.

This clone showed up just once. The chain joins TRBV7-5 to TRBJ1-1. TRBV7-5 is a pseudogene segment. This CDR3 spans 17 amino acids. The chain's CDR3 is CVRSLEGGPPANTEAFF. CDR3 DNA sequence: TGTGTCAGAAGCTTGGAAGGCGGGCCCCCGGCGAACACTGAAGCTTTCTTT.

The genes are TRBV28 and TRBJ2-5, with 11 bases matching TRBD2. The germline gives CDR1 MDHEN, CDR2 SYDVKM. The CDR3 runs to 17 residues. J lost 1 base, V lost 6 bases, and 10 bases had no gene match. CDR3 in DNA: TGTGCCAGCAGCTCCGCTAGAGGACTAGCGGGCCAAGAGACCCAGTACTTC. Translating gives CASSSARGLAGQETQYF.

In this sample, this clone turned up once. J is TRBJ2-3 and V is TRBV28; TRBD2 is a possible D gene (5 bases). This CDR3 has 13 residues. In germline, CDR1 is MDHEN, CDR2 SYDVKM. Trimming left V 8 bases short and J 4 bases short, with 13 bases between. CDR3 bases: TGTGCCAGCGGGGATCCAGCGGCAGATACGCAGTATTTT. It is translated as CASGDPAADTQYF.

The chain combines TRBV30 with TRBJ2-7; 7 bases fit TRBD2. J was trimmed by 1 base and V by 8 bases; bases with no gene match: 2. Germline loops: CDR1 GTSNPN, CDR2 SVGIG (reference sequence). The CDR3 has 11 amino acids. In nucleotides, the CDR3 is TGTGCCGGGGACTATTCCTACGAGCAGTACTTC. Encoded protein: CAGDYSYEQYF.

The V gene is TRBV5-6, the J gene TRBJ2-3; 7 positions agree with TRBD1. With 0 bases clipped from V and 3 bases from J, the junction kept 4 bases outside the gene matches. The CDR3 has 15 residues. In germline, CDR1 is SGHDT, CDR2 YYEEEE. DNA of the CDR3: TGTGCCAGCAGCTTGGTAGACAGGGATACAGATACGCAGTATTTT. This gives the protein CASSLVDRDTDTQYF.

CDR3 protein: CASSEWYGGSQPQHF. Here the CDR3 DNA reads TGTGCCAGCAGTGAATGGTATGGGGGGAGTCAGCCCCAGCATTTT. The chain links TRBV6-1 to TRBJ1-5; tentatively, D is TRBD1 (5 bases). The CDR3 is made up of 15 amino acids. CDR1 is MNHNS and CDR2 is SASEGT in the germline V gene. Trimming cost V 2 bases and J 6 bases, with 14 bases left between them.

The chain recombines TRBV5-1 with TRBJ1-1, with no clear D. Per germline, CDR1 SGHRS and CDR2 YFSETQ. V lost 1 base, J lost 7 bases, and 14 bases lay in between. This CDR3 comprises 14 residues. The CDR3: CASSLQSSPLEAFF. DNA of the CDR3: TGCGCCAGCAGCTTGCAGTCTTCCCCCCTTGAAGCTTTCTTT.

The genes are TRBV29-1 and TRBJ1-2, with TRBD1 as a possible D gene (6 bases). V was shortened by 6 bases and J by 3 bases, with 17 bases between the two germline ends. The CDR3 has 14 amino acids. Per germline, CDR1 SQVTM and CDR2 ANQGSEA. CDR3 nucleotides: TGCAGCGTATCCCACAGGGAACGGGACTATGGCTACACCTTC. Translation gives CSVSHRERDYGYTF.

The chain uses TRBV19 and TRBJ1-4; no clear D gene. Germline assignment: CDR1 LNHDA and CDR2 SQIVND (reference sequence). Trimming left V 3 bases short and J 4 bases short, with 12 bases between. The CDR3 extends over 15 amino acids. The CDR3 region is CASSIGRGGNEKLFF. In DNA form, the CDR3 reads TGTGCCAGTAGTATTGGTCGGGGAGGTAATGAAAAACTGTTTTTT.

Comment on this clone: The sample contains more than one DNA sequence encoding this CDR3. The chain recombines TRBV11-3 with TRBJ1-2; maybe TRBD1 (6 bases). V shed 8 bases and J shed 2 bases, with 12 bases lying between them. This CDR3 has 13 amino acids. From germline, CDR1 is SGHNT and CDR2 YENEEA. CDR3 amino acids: CASSPTGNYGYTF. The DNA for the CDR3 is TGTGCCAGCTCTCCAACAGGGAACTATGGCTACACCTTC.

The genes are TRBV4-2 and TRBJ2-4, with 7 positions matching TRBD1. V shed 4 bases, J shed 3 bases, and the junction held 9 bases outside the gene matches. The CDR3 is 16 residues long. Looked up from germline, CDR1 is LGHNA and CDR2 is YNFKEQ. The CDR3 loop reads CASSPDREVIKNIQYF. The CDR3 DNA reads as TGTGCCAGCAGCCCCGACAGGGAAGTAATCAAAAACATTCAGTACTTC.

The chain links TRBV11-2 to TRBJ2-1; no clear D. Trimming left V 1 base short and J 6 bases short, with 4 bases between. The CDR3 spans 12 residues. Germline loops: CDR1 SGHAT, CDR2 FQNNGV. CDR3 sequence reads: CASSLGANEQFF. Written as DNA, the CDR3 is TGTGCCAGCAGCTTAGGGGCCAATGAGCAGTTCTTC.

The V gene is TRBV27, the J gene TRBJ1-5, with 9 bases matching TRBD1. The trim removed 2 bases at V and 6 bases at J, leaving 11 bases unmatched. Germline CDR1 reads MNHEY; CDR2 reads SMNVEV (reference sequence). The CDR3 consists of 17 residues. CDR3 coding DNA: TGTGCCAGCAGTTTAATGGGGACAGGGCGTTTGAGTCAGCCCCAGCATTTT. This translates into CASSLMGTGRLSQPQHF.

The chain carries TRBV6-6 and TRBJ2-1; 8 nucleotides line up with TRBD1. Germline CDR1 reads MNHNY; CDR2 reads SVGAGI (reference sequence). V trimming: 7 bases; J trimming: 7 bases; junction bases outside the gene matches: 15. This CDR3 region has 16 residues. The CDR3, as DNA: TGTGCCAGCATCCTATCCGGGACAGGCGGTAGAAATGAGCAGTTCTTC. Protein product: CASILSGTGGRNEQFF.

The rearrangement joins TRBV7-2 to TRBJ2-2; TRBD2 matches at 7 bases. Germline CDR1 and CDR2: SGHTA and FQGNSA. The ends lost 1 base at V and 3 bases at J; junction bases unmatched: 11. This CDR3 spans 18 amino acids. CDR3 residues: CASSLEVRLADYTGELFF. CDR3 DNA sequence: TGTGCCAGCAGCTTAGAGGTACGGCTAGCGGACTACACCGGGGAGCTGTTTTTT.

J is TRBJ1-1 and V is TRBV10-3; 7 bases align to TRBD1. With 4 bases clipped from V and 5 bases from J, the junction kept 4 bases outside the gene matches. The CDR3 is made up of 13 amino acids. Germline V gene lookup returns CDR1 ENHRY and CDR2 SYGVKD. In nucleotides, the CDR3 is TGTGCCATCAGTGTTCAGGGGGAGACTGAAGCTTTCTTT. Its protein product is CAISVQGETEAFF.

The V call is TRBV5-1, the J call TRBJ2-2; TRBD1 might be the D (5 bases). V lost 2 bases and J 6 bases, leaving 8 bases between the germline ends. This CDR3 comprises 13 residues. Germline V gene lookup returns CDR1 SGHRS and CDR2 YFSETQ. CDR3 sequence (DNA): TGCGCCAGCAGCTTCCAGGGATCCGGGGAGCTGTTTTTT. Its translation: CASSFQGSGELFF.

V gene TRBV28 combines with J gene TRBJ1-5; 8 bases are a match to TRBD1. This CDR3 comprises 16 residues. Germline CDR1 and CDR2: MDHEN and SYDVKM. V gave up 4 bases and J gave up 1 base; unmatched junction bases: 6. The CDR3 nucleotides are TGTGCCAGCAGTTCGCACGGACAGGGAAGCAATCAGCCCCAGCATTTT. Its translation is CASSSHGQGSNQPQHF.

This chain connects TRBV10-3 to TRBJ1-2; the D is unclear. V lost 2 bases, J lost 4 bases, and 8 bases lay in between. Germline V gene lookup returns CDR1 ENHRY and CDR2 SYGVKD. The CDR3 is 13 residues long. CDR3 sequence reads: CAISETGSYGYTF. As DNA, the CDR3 is TGTGCCATCAGTGAGACCGGGAGCTATGGCTACACCTTC.